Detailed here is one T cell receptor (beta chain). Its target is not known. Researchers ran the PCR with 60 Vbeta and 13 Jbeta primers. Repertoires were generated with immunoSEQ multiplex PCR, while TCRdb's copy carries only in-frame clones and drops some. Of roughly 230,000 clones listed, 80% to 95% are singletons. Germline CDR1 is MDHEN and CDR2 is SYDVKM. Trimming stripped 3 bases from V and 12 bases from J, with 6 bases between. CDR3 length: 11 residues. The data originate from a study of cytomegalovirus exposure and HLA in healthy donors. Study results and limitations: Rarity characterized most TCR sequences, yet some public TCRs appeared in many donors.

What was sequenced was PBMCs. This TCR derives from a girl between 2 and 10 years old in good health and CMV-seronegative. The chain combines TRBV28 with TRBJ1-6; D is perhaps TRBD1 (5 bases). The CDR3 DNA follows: TGTGCCAGCAGTTTTGACAGACCCCTCCACTTT. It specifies CASSFDRPLHF. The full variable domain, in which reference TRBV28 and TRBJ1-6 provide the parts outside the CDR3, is DVKVTQSSRYLVKRTGEKVFLECVQDMDHENMFWYRQDPGLGLRLIYFSYDVKMKEKGDIPEGYSVSREKKERFSLILESASTNQTSMYLCASSFDRPLHFGNGTRLTVT.